This entry features one T cell receptor beta chain sequence. Trimming pared 2 bases from V and 1 base from J, leaving 9 bases between. The CDR3 consists of 16 residues. The germline V gene has CDR1 WSHSY and CDR2 SAAADI. This sample is drawn from a study of shared clonotypes between healthy human individuals. Assay used: immunoSEQ multiplex PCR; TCRdb lists only in-frame clones, some missing. The sample records some 530,000 clones, around 80% being singletons. The clonotype originates from a middle-aged woman in good health. Some clones in this sample may be carry-over from other donors' samples. The V call is TRBV10-2, the J call TRBJ2-6; D is perhaps TRBD1 or TRBD2 (5 bases each). The specimen was PBMCs. Here the CDR3 DNA reads TGCGCCAGCAGTGAGCCTTGGGGGTCTGGGGCCAACGTCCTGACTTTC. It is translated as CASSEPWGSGANVLTF.